This is a list of T cell receptor beta chains from one sample in a study of CD8 T cells in ankylosing spondylitis. TCRdb used MiXCR to reprocess the 5' RACE reads, holding one entry per CDR3 protein. The sample lists approximately 500,000 distinct CDR3 sequences, 9.5% to 15% occurring once. Sequencing was carried out using blood, either unsorted or a sorted T cell fraction (not recorded which). The receptors were gathered from a male donor with ankylosing spondylitis. The CDR3 runs from the conserved cysteine through the conserved F or W. Fields, in order: CDR3 protein, CDR3 DNA, J gene, clone size, D gene, V gene. A D gene is named only where the DNA matches it firmly. Size tells how often a clone was seen (once, few, many) or the class of an expanded clone, and some rows leave it out.

CDR3aa: CASSQGDRYEQYF
CDR3nt: TGTGCCAGCAGCCAAGGAGACCGTTACGAGCAGTACTTC
j_gene: TRBJ2-7
abundance: .
d_gene: .
v_gene: TRBV14

CDR3aa: CASSPGGRSTDTQYF
CDR3nt: TGTGCCAGCAGCCCCGGCGGGCGGAGCACAGATACGCAGTATTTT
j_gene: TRBJ2-3
abundance: few
d_gene: .
v_gene: TRBV5-6

CDR3aa: CASSEAPRLVNTGELFF
CDR3nt: TGTGCCAGCAGTGAAGCGCCCAGACTAGTAAACACCGGGGAGCTGTTTTTT
j_gene: TRBJ2-2
abundance: .
d_gene: .
v_gene: TRBV6-1

CDR3aa: CASSFQAGSYNEQFF
CDR3nt: TGTGCCAGCAGTTTTCAGGCAGGGTCCTACAATGAGCAGTTCTTC
j_gene: TRBJ2-1
abundance: few
d_gene: .
v_gene: TRBV12-3/TRBV12-4

CDR3aa: CASTPDTLYEQFF
CDR3nt: TGTGCCAGCACCCCAGACACGTTATATGAGCAGTTCTTC
j_gene: TRBJ2-1
abundance: .
d_gene: .
v_gene: TRBV7-2

CDR3aa: CASSLGGGRKFWEQFF
CDR3nt: TGTGCCAGCAGTTTAGGTGGGGGGAGGAAGTTTTGGGAGCAGTTCTTC
j_gene: TRBJ2-1
abundance: many
d_gene: .
v_gene: TRBV12-3/TRBV12-4

CDR3aa: CASSQAELAGDRDEQFF
CDR3nt: TGTGCCAGCAGCCAAGCCGAACTAGCGGGAGACCGCGATGAGCAGTTCTTC
j_gene: TRBJ2-1
abundance: few
d_gene: TRBD2
v_gene: TRBV4-2

CDR3aa: CATSRDRGKYEQYF
CDR3nt: TGTGCCACCAGCAGAGACAGGGGGAAATACGAGCAGTACTTC
j_gene: TRBJ2-7
abundance: few
d_gene: TRBD1
v_gene: TRBV15

CDR3aa: CASSLGVDQPQHF
CDR3nt: TGTGCCAGCAGCCTAGGGGTGGATCAGCCCCAGCATTTT
j_gene: TRBJ1-5
abundance: many
d_gene: .
v_gene: TRBV11-3

CDR3aa: CASSGHSGRVWETQYF
CDR3nt: TGTGCCAGCAGTGGACATAGCGGGAGGGTGTGGGAGACCCAGTACTTC
j_gene: TRBJ2-5
abundance: .
d_gene: TRBD2
v_gene: TRBV25-1

CDR3aa: CASKVPGLAGENEQFF
CDR3nt: TGTGCCAGCAAGGTCCCGGGACTAGCGGGGGAGAATGAGCAGTTCTTC
j_gene: TRBJ2-1
abundance: few
d_gene: TRBD2
v_gene: TRBV6-1

CDR3aa: CASSLELRGNTEAFF
CDR3nt: TGTGCCAGCAGCTTAGAACTGAGAGGGAACACTGAAGCTTTCTTT
j_gene: TRBJ1-1
abundance: .
d_gene: .
v_gene: TRBV11-2

CDR3aa: CASSQEAATTGELFF
CDR3nt: TGTGCCAGCAGCCAAGAGGCAGCGACGACCGGGGAGCTGTTTTTT
j_gene: TRBJ2-2
abundance: .
d_gene: .
v_gene: TRBV4-2

CDR3aa: CSARTGGKETQYF
CDR3nt: TGCAGTGCTAGGACAGGGGGAAAAGAGACCCAGTACTTC
j_gene: TRBJ2-5
abundance: many
d_gene: TRBD1
v_gene: TRBV20-1

CDR3aa: CSARENPETEAFF
CDR3nt: TGCAGTGCTAGAGAGAACCCAGAAACTGAAGCTTTCTTT
j_gene: TRBJ1-1
abundance: .
d_gene: .
v_gene: TRBV20-1

CDR3aa: CSARDLTSEVQYF
CDR3nt: TGCAGTGCTAGAGATCTGACTAGCGAGGTCCAGTACTTC
j_gene: TRBJ2-5
abundance: few
d_gene: TRBD2
v_gene: TRBV20-1

CDR3aa: CASSPETGGNYGYTF
CDR3nt: TGTGCCAGCTCACCTGAGACAGGGGGAAACTATGGCTACACCTTC
j_gene: TRBJ1-2
abundance: few
d_gene: TRBD1
v_gene: TRBV18

CDR3aa: CASRAGGDETQYF
CDR3nt: TGCGCCAGCCGGGCGGGAGGGGATGAGACCCAGTACTTC
j_gene: TRBJ2-5
abundance: few
d_gene: TRBD2
v_gene: TRBV4-1

CDR3aa: CASLMGGASEAFF
CDR3nt: TGTGCTAGTCTAATGGGGGGGGCGAGTGAAGCTTTCTTT
j_gene: TRBJ1-1
abundance: .
d_gene: .
v_gene: TRBV12-5

CDR3aa: CSARDLAGVETQYF
CDR3nt: TGCAGTGCTAGAGATTTAGCGGGAGTGGAGACCCAGTACTTC
j_gene: TRBJ2-5
abundance: .
d_gene: TRBD2
v_gene: TRBV20-1

CDR3aa: CASSSTGGVMNTEAFF
CDR3nt: TGTGCCAGCAGTTCTACAGGGGGGGTTATGAACACTGAAGCTTTCTTT
j_gene: TRBJ1-1
abundance: many
d_gene: TRBD1
v_gene: TRBV7-9

CDR3aa: CASPGRGEETQYF
CDR3nt: TGTGCCAGCCCCGGGAGGGGGGAGGAGACCCAGTACTTC
j_gene: TRBJ2-5
abundance: many
d_gene: TRBD2
v_gene: TRBV2

CDR3aa: CATSGGLNEQFF
CDR3nt: TGTGCCACCTCTGGGGGGCTTAATGAGCAGTTCTTC
j_gene: TRBJ2-1
abundance: many
d_gene: .
v_gene: TRBV24-1

CDR3aa: CASSLSTGEGETQYF
CDR3nt: TGCGCCAGCAGCTTATCGACAGGGGAGGGGGAGACCCAGTACTTC
j_gene: TRBJ2-5
abundance: many
d_gene: .
v_gene: TRBV5-1

CDR3aa: CASSPGASGPQETQYF
CDR3nt: TGTGCCAGCTCACCGGGCGCTAGCGGACCTCAAGAGACCCAGTACTTC
j_gene: TRBJ2-5
abundance: few
d_gene: TRBD2
v_gene: TRBV18

CDR3aa: CSAVGDSGSYNEQFF
CDR3nt: TGCAGTGCCGTAGGGGATAGCGGCTCCTACAATGAGCAGTTCTTC
j_gene: TRBJ2-1
abundance: few
d_gene: .
v_gene: TRBV20-1

CDR3aa: CSVLASGKGNYGYTF
CDR3nt: TGCAGCGTTTTAGCCTCAGGGAAAGGGAACTATGGCTACACCTTC
j_gene: TRBJ1-2
abundance: .
d_gene: .
v_gene: TRBV29-1

CDR3aa: CATSTGTTNEKLFF
CDR3nt: TGTGCCACTAGTACAGGGACAACTAATGAAAAACTGTTTTTT
j_gene: TRBJ1-4
abundance: .
d_gene: .
v_gene: TRBV15

CDR3aa: CASSLAGVNTDTQYF
CDR3nt: TGTGCCAGCAGCTTAGCGGGAGTTAACACAGATACGCAGTATTTT
j_gene: TRBJ2-3
abundance: .
d_gene: TRBD2
v_gene: TRBV27

CDR3aa: CASSPDGATTNEKLFF
CDR3nt: TGCGCCAGCAGCCCGGACGGAGCAACAACTAATGAAAAACTGTTTTTT
j_gene: TRBJ1-4
abundance: .
d_gene: .
v_gene: TRBV5-1

CDR3aa: CASSFKLYNEQFF
CDR3nt: TGTGCCAGCAGTTTTAAACTGTACAATGAGCAGTTCTTC
j_gene: TRBJ2-1
abundance: few
d_gene: .
v_gene: TRBV12-3/TRBV12-4

CDR3aa: CASTMDGSSYNEQFF
CDR3nt: TGTGCCAGCACCATGGACGGGAGCTCCTACAATGAGCAGTTCTTC
j_gene: TRBJ2-1
abundance: few
d_gene: .
v_gene: TRBV12-3/TRBV12-4

CDR3aa: CASSLQGAGANVLTF
CDR3nt: TGTGCCAGCAGCCTACAGGGGGCTGGGGCCAACGTCCTGACTTTC
j_gene: TRBJ2-6
abundance: .
d_gene: TRBD1
v_gene: TRBV11-2

CDR3aa: CASSASGRADTGELFF
CDR3nt: TGTGCCAGCAGCGCTAGCGGGAGGGCCGACACCGGGGAGCTGTTTTTT
j_gene: TRBJ2-2
abundance: .
d_gene: TRBD2
v_gene: TRBV7-9

CDR3aa: CASSLRQGDRETQYF
CDR3nt: TGTGCCAGCAGTTTAAGGCAGGGCGATAGGGAGACCCAGTACTTC
j_gene: TRBJ2-5
abundance: many
d_gene: .
v_gene: TRBV25-1

CDR3aa: CATGVPDRTQETQYF
CDR3nt: TGTGCCACCGGTGTGCCGGACAGGACTCAAGAGACCCAGTACTTC
j_gene: TRBJ2-5
abundance: .
d_gene: TRBD1
v_gene: TRBV24-1

CDR3aa: CATSRDRLGSDIQYF
CDR3nt: TGTGCCACCAGCAGAGATCGGCTAGGATCGGACATTCAGTACTTC
j_gene: TRBJ2-4
abundance: few
d_gene: .
v_gene: TRBV15

CDR3aa: CASSRRPGDSPLHF
CDR3nt: TGTGCCAGCAGCAGACGTCCTGGGGATTCACCCCTCCACTTT
j_gene: TRBJ1-6
abundance: few
d_gene: .
v_gene: TRBV3-1

CDR3aa: CSAPDRTYEQYF
CDR3nt: TGCAGTGCTCCCGACAGGACCTACGAGCAGTACTTC
j_gene: TRBJ2-7
abundance: many
d_gene: .
v_gene: TRBV20-1

CDR3aa: CATSRVEGQVSPLHF
CDR3nt: TGTGCCACCAGCAGAGTGGAAGGACAGGTTTCACCCCTCCACTTT
j_gene: TRBJ1-6
abundance: .
d_gene: TRBD1
v_gene: TRBV15

CDR3aa: CSANWDNSNQPQHF
CDR3nt: TGCAGTGCTAATTGGGACAATAGCAATCAGCCCCAGCATTTT
j_gene: TRBJ1-5
abundance: .
d_gene: .
v_gene: TRBV20-1

CDR3aa: CASSLSPGTGNEQFF
CDR3nt: TGTGCCAGCAGCTTATCGCCGGGAACCGGAAATGAGCAGTTCTTC
j_gene: TRBJ2-1
abundance: .
d_gene: .
v_gene: TRBV11-2

CDR3aa: CASSLGTSVPEQYF
CDR3nt: TGTGCCAGCAGTTTGGGGACTAGCGTTCCCGAGCAGTACTTC
j_gene: TRBJ2-7
abundance: many
d_gene: TRBD2
v_gene: TRBV12-3/TRBV12-4

CDR3aa: CASSFGINQPQHF
CDR3nt: TGTGCCAGCAGTTTCGGTATCAATCAGCCCCAGCATTTT
j_gene: TRBJ1-5
abundance: many
d_gene: .
v_gene: TRBV12-3/TRBV12-4

CDR3aa: CASSEYGRDDQPQHF
CDR3nt: TGTGCCAGCAGTGAATATGGCCGGGATGATCAGCCCCAGCATTTT
j_gene: TRBJ1-5
abundance: few
d_gene: .
v_gene: TRBV25-1

CDR3aa: CASSLAEAGELFF
CDR3nt: TGCGCCAGCAGCTTGGCGGAGGCCGGGGAGCTGTTTTTT
j_gene: TRBJ2-2
abundance: .
d_gene: .
v_gene: TRBV5-1

CDR3aa: CASSISGLAGLVNIQYF
CDR3nt: TGTGCCAGTAGTATATCCGGACTAGCGGGACTGGTAAACATTCAGTACTTC
j_gene: TRBJ2-4
abundance: .
d_gene: TRBD2
v_gene: TRBV19

CDR3aa: CSAPTSGSLLAQYF
CDR3nt: TGCAGTGCCCCGACTAGCGGGAGTCTGCTTGCGCAGTATTTT
j_gene: TRBJ2-3
abundance: .
d_gene: TRBD2
v_gene: TRBV20-1

CDR3aa: CASSFGQRGQPQHF
CDR3nt: TGCGCCAGCAGTTTCGGACAGAGGGGTCAGCCCCAGCATTTT
j_gene: TRBJ1-5
abundance: few
d_gene: .
v_gene: TRBV5-1